This T cell receptor (beta chain) was obtained from a study of cytomegalovirus exposure and HLA in healthy donors. Study in general: As released early, the data held 65 million to 90 million unique TCRs from HLA-typed donors. General study points: Excluded: some indistinguishable V segments such as TRBV6-2 and TRBV6-3. Previously analyzed data showed that most TCR beta V segments were productive at a frequency of about 87% or about 30%. Presence/absence analyses supposed approximately even sequencing depth among donors.

As regards this clone: Its antigen remains unidentified.

Both 60 Vbeta primers and 13 Jbeta primers went into the PCR. Only in-frame clones appear in the TCRdb table, and some are missing; sequencing was by immunoSEQ multiplex PCR. Of around 200,000 clones in the sample, over 75% were seen once. The germline V and J ends were trimmed by 5 bases and 5 bases, with 27 bases remaining between them. This CDR3 contains 19 residues. Germline CDR1 is SGHVS and CDR2 is FQNEAQ. The clonotype was recovered from a man between 18 and 35 years old in good health and CMV-seronegative. The sample consisted of PBMCs. This chain connects TRBV7-8 to TRBJ1-4; D is perhaps TRBD1 (5 bases). The CDR3 is CASSPGRDFGRTLNEKLFF. Written as DNA, the CDR3 is TGTGCCAGCAGCCCTGGGAGGGACTTCGGGCGGACTCTCAATGAAAAACTGTTTTTT.